This T cell receptor (beta chain) was retrieved from a study of blood T cells in healthy people across ages. Study-level information: In model experiments, template switching was able to capture about one barcoded beta molecule for every two T cells that were present.

Then a second PCR, running roughly 6 to 11 cycles, was carried out with a sample-barcoded 5' primer and a J-beta primer mix. TCRdb re-derived calls from the 5' RACE reads in MiXCR, one entry per CDR3 protein. Counted here are 550,000 to 650,000 distinct CDR3 sequences, roughly a quarter occurring once; the ten biggest clones make up about 3.9%. The V gene lost 2 bases and the J gene lost 9 bases, with 20 bases spanning the gap. CDR3 length equals 16 residues. CDR1 is DFQATT and CDR2 is SNEGSKA in the germline V gene (reference sequence). In its sample, this clonotype was seen a few times. The same sample was also used in a study of T cells of mothers and their children.

The sequence derives from a boy younger than 10 in good health. The material sequenced was blood. The chain uses TRBV20-1 and TRBJ1-6, with no clear D. The CDR3 sequence is CSARQLRVSGGSPLHF. CDR3 sequence (DNA): TGCAGTGCTAGACAATTGAGAGTCTCGGGTGGTTCACCCCTCCACTTT.